Listed below are T cell receptor beta chains from one sample, sequenced in a study of blood T cell repertoires in COVID-19. TCRdb keeps only in-frame clones here, not all; method: immunoSEQ multiplex PCR. The top ten hold more than 0.25% of the sample, which has approximately 670,000 clones, 80% to 90% seen once. What was sequenced was peripheral blood. The receptors were sampled from a woman in her late teens or twenties with acute or convalescent COVID-19. The CDR3 runs from the conserved cysteine through the conserved F or W. The D gene is left open where the match is weak. Only part of the rows carry a size: once, few, many, or a class if the clone is expanded.

j_call clone_size v_call cdr3_length d_call cdr3_nt cdr3_aa
TRBJ1-2 once TRBV9 15 TRBD1 TGTGCCAGCAGCGCTGGGGACAGGTCGAACTATGGCTACACCTTC CASSAGDRSNYGYTF
TRBJ2-2 - TRBV19 14 TRBD2 TGTGCCAGTTTCACTAGCGGTAACACCGGGGAGCTGTTTTTT CASFTSGNTGELFF
TRBJ2-2 many TRBV6-4 13 TRBD2 TGTGCCAGCAGTGACTCGGGACTAGGGGAGCTGTTTTTT CASSDSGLGELFF
TRBJ1-1 - TRBV29-1 15 - TGCAGCGCCTTCGGTAGCAGCCGCATGAACACTGAAGCTTTCTTT CSAFGSSRMNTEAFF
TRBJ1-6 - TRBV10-3 13 - TGTGCCATCAGCCTTGCAGATAATTCACCCCTCCACTTT CAISLADNSPLHF
TRBJ1-1 - TRBV5-8 14 - TGTGCCAGCAGCTTTAGGGGGGGAAGCACTGAAGCTTTCTTT CASSFRGGSTEAFF
TRBJ1-5 - TRBV6-6 16 TRBD1 TGTGCCAGCAGTCCCGGACAGGGTGCGAGCAATCAGCCCCAGCATTTT CASSPGQGASNQPQHF
TRBJ2-7 - TRBV4-1 14 - TGCGCCAGCAGCCAAGAGAGGTTCTCCTACGAGCAGTACTTC CASSQERFSYEQYF
TRBJ1-6 once TRBV6-5 14 - TGTGCCAGCAGTTACGGTCAGGGTACCTCACCCCTCCACTTT CASSYGQGTSPLHF
TRBJ2-2 - TRBV6-5 12 - TGTGCCAGCAGTTACTCACCGGGGGAGATGTTTTTT CASSYSPGEMFF
TRBJ1-1 few TRBV30 14 - TGTGCCTGGAGTGTAAGGGCGGGCGGCACTGAAGCTTTCTTT CAWSVRAGGTEAFF
TRBJ2-7 - TRBV6-5 13 TRBD1 TGTGCCAGCATCGTCAGGGGGAACTACGAGCAGTACTTC CASIVRGNYEQYF
TRBJ2-7 - TRBV9 15 TRBD1 TGTGCCAGCAGCGAAACCGGGACAGGGGGATACGAGCAGTACTTC CASSETGTGGYEQYF
TRBJ2-3 - TRBV23-1 17 - TGCGCCAGCAGGGTTACAGGGCGCTGGGGGAGCACAGATACGCAGTATTTT CASRVTGRWGSTDTQYF
TRBJ1-5 - TRBV10-3 15 - TGTGCCATCAGTGAGGGTCGGGGTTCGAATCAGCCCCAGCATTTT CAISEGRGSNQPQHF
TRBJ2-1 - TRBV6-6 14 TRBD2 TGTGCCAGCAAAGCGGGGGCGCTTTACAATGAGCAGTTCTTC CASKAGALYNEQFF
TRBJ2-7 - TRBV30 14 - TGTGCCTGGAGTGTGGTAGGGGCACCCTACGAGCAGTACTTC CAWSVVGAPYEQYF
TRBJ1-5 - TRBV5-1 13 - TGCGCCAGCAGCAGATGGGGCGATCAGCCCCAGCATTTT CASSRWGDQPQHF
TRBJ1-5 once TRBV25-1 16 - TGTGCCAGCAGTGATGGGGGCGCCCCCTCCAATCAGCCCCAGCATTTT CASSDGGAPSNQPQHF
TRBJ1-1 - TRBV12-3/TRBV12-4 13 - TGTGCCAGCAGGACAGGCATGAACACTGAAGCTTTCTTT CASRTGMNTEAFF
TRBJ1-2 - TRBV19 16 - TGTGCCAGTAGTATGGGGCTTGGGGTCACGGAGAATGGCTACACCTTC CASSMGLGVTENGYTF
TRBJ1-4 - TRBV4-1 17 - TGCGCCAGCAGCCAAGATCCAGCGGCTTTCTCGGGTGAAAAACTGTTTTTT CASSQDPAAFSGEKLFF
TRBJ1-2 - TRBV25-1 13 - TGTGCCAGCACAACCAGGGGAAGCTATGGCTACACCTTC CASTTRGSYGYTF
TRBJ2-7 - TRBV6-6 14 - TGTGCCAGCACCCCGGGTCCCCTTTTCTACGAGCAGTACTTC CASTPGPLFYEQYF
TRBJ1-2 - TRBV5-5 15 - TGTGCCAGCGCTCGAGACAGCCTCGTCCTCTATGGCTACACCTTC CASARDSLVLYGYTF
TRBJ1-4 once TRBV15 16 - TGTGCCACCAGCAGAAAAACACAGGGTATAAATGAAAAACTGTTTTTT CATSRKTQGINEKLFF
TRBJ1-5 few TRBV13 16 TRBD1 TGTGCCAGCAGCTTGGGGGGCCAGGGGGGCAATCAGCCCCAGCATTTT CASSLGGQGGNQPQHF
TRBJ1-2 - TRBV5-6 14 - TGTGCCAGCAGCTCGGGACTAGGAGACTATGGCTACACCTTC CASSSGLGDYGYTF
TRBJ2-7 - TRBV21-1 16 - TGTGCCAGCAGCAAAGGCCCTGGGGGTCTACAGGGAGGGCCGTACTTC CASSKGPGGLQGGPYF
TRBJ2-5 - TRBV27 16 TRBD1 TGTGCCAGCAGTTACGGACAGGGGCCGACAATAAAGACCCAGTACTTC CASSYGQGPTIKTQYF
TRBJ1-2 once TRBV5-1 12 - TGCGCCAGCAGCTTGCAGGGTAATGGCTACACCTTC CASSLQGNGYTF
TRBJ2-2 - TRBV5-1 15 TRBD1 TGCGCCAGCGCCGGACAGGTGGCGAACACCGGGGAGCTGTTTTTT CASAGQVANTGELFF
TRBJ1-2 few TRBV18 16 - TGTGCCAGCTCACCCTTCCGGGCCGGACTCGGCTATGGCTACACCTTC CASSPFRAGLGYGYTF
TRBJ1-2 few TRBV19 13 - TGTGCCAGTAGTATCGACAGATACTATGGCTACACCTTC CASSIDRYYGYTF
TRBJ1-5 - TRBV30 14 - TGTGCCTGGGGTTCAGGAGGCCTCAATCAGCCCCAGCATTTT CAWGSGGLNQPQHF
TRBJ2-1 - TRBV10-3 14 TRBD2 TGTGCCATCAGGAGAACTAGCGGGGGGGATGAGCAGTTCTTC CAIRRTSGGDEQFF
TRBJ2-2 - TRBV6-2/TRBV6-3 17 - TGTGCCAGCAGTTCCGACCCGGGTCCTCTGGGCACCGGGGAGCTGTTTTTT CASSSDPGPLGTGELFF
TRBJ1-1 - TRBV6-5 11 - TGTGCCAGCAACAAGAACACTGAAGCTTTCTTT CASNKNTEAFF
TRBJ2-1 - TRBV19 14 - TGTGCCAGTAAGGACAGTCGCTCCTACAATGAGCAGTTCTTC CASKDSRSYNEQFF
TRBJ1-3 - TRBV6-5 16 - TGTGCCAGCAGTTACGGGGCGGGGGTCTCTGGAAACACCATATATTTT CASSYGAGVSGNTIYF
TRBJ1-1 - TRBV7-6 15 - TGTGCCAGCAGCTTAGACTGGGGCCCGAACACTGAAGCTTTCTTT CASSLDWGPNTEAFF